A selection of T cell receptor beta chains follows, all from one sample in a study of cytomegalovirus exposure and HLA in healthy donors. Assay: immunoSEQ multiplex PCR; the TCRdb copy retains only in-frame clones and omits some. The table includes more than 110,000 clones, 70% to 75% detected once. Sample: PBMCs. These receptor sequences come from a human donor in good health. Each CDR3 is given with its conserved first and last residue. A D gene is named only where the DNA matches it firmly. Rows give clone size only sometimes, using once, few, many, or a class for an expanded clone.

d_call,clone_size,v_call,j_call,cdr3_aa,cdr3_nt
NA,few,TRBV5-1,TRBJ1-4,CASRFDRTEKLFF,TGCGCCAGCAGATTTGACAGAACGGAAAAACTGTTTTTT
TRBD1,NA,TRBV11-3,TRBJ2-2,CASSLEGTGDTGELFF,TGTGCCAGCAGCTTAGAAGGGACAGGGGACACCGGGGAGCTGTTTTTT
NA,few,TRBV7-2,TRBJ2-1,CASTWSSRINNEQFF,TGTGCCAGCACGTGGTCGTCGCGGATCAACAATGAGCAGTTCTTC
NA,NA,TRBV5-1,TRBJ2-2,CASMDGHSTGELFF,TGCGCCAGCATGGATGGGCACTCGACCGGGGAGCTGTTTTTT
TRBD1,NA,TRBV5-1,TRBJ2-5,CASSLAGQGPGTQYF,TGCGCCAGCAGCTTGGCCGGACAGGGCCCGGGGACCCAGTACTTC
NA,NA,TRBV7-2,TRBJ2-5,CASSVAGSQETQYF,TGTGCCAGCAGCGTCGCTGGGAGTCAAGAGACCCAGTACTTC
NA,NA,TRBV5-4,TRBJ1-1,CASSSSVSRGRAEAFF,TGTGCCAGCAGCTCCTCAGTATCCAGGGGTAGAGCTGAAGCTTTCTTT
TRBD1,NA,TRBV6-6,TRBJ2-2,CASSTAGTGNTGELFF,TGTGCCAGCAGTACCGCCGGGACAGGAAACACCGGGGAGCTGTTTTTT
NA,NA,TRBV7-8,TRBJ2-1,CASSPGTPGLYNEQFF,TGTGCCAGCAGCCCCGGGACTCCCGGTCTGTACAATGAGCAGTTCTTC
NA,NA,TRBV7-9,TRBJ2-7,CASSPSSYEQYF,TGTGCCAGCAGCCCGAGCTCCTACGAGCAGTACTTC
NA,NA,TRBV10-3,TRBJ1-1,CAISESMVLAFF,TGTGCCATCAGTGAGTCGATGGTACTAGCTTTCTTT
TRBD1,once,TRBV7-8,TRBJ1-6,CASSLTQGASPLHF,TGTGCCAGCAGCTTAACTCAGGGGGCATCACCCCTCCACTTT
TRBD2,few,TRBV27,TRBJ2-1,CASSPRTSGTIVNEQFF,TGTGCCAGCAGTCCTCGGACTAGCGGGACAATTGTGAATGAGCAGTTCTTC